The present entry profiles one T cell receptor (beta chain) with its context. This sample is part of a study of blood T cell repertoires in COVID-19. At the level of the study: The cDNA or gDNA used as material had been derived from T cells, B-cell-depleted T cells, or PBMCs.

The repertoire was sequenced with immunoSEQ multiplex PCR; TCRdb's copy has only in-frame clones and lacks some. The table includes about 120,000 clones, roughly 88% detected once. The origin of this receptor is a man aged 50 to 59 with acute or convalescent COVID-19. Sequenced sample: peripheral blood.

Here the CDR3 reads CASSLRGLSNQPQHF. The CDR3 region has the DNA TGTGCCAGCAGCTTGAGGGGGCTTAGCAATCAGCCCCAGCATTTT. The chain employs TRBV5-6 and TRBJ1-5; 7 bases match TRBD1. Per germline, CDR1 SGHDT and CDR2 YYEEEE. The CDR3 totals 15 residues. V lost 1 base, J lost 0 bases, and 1 base stayed unmatched.